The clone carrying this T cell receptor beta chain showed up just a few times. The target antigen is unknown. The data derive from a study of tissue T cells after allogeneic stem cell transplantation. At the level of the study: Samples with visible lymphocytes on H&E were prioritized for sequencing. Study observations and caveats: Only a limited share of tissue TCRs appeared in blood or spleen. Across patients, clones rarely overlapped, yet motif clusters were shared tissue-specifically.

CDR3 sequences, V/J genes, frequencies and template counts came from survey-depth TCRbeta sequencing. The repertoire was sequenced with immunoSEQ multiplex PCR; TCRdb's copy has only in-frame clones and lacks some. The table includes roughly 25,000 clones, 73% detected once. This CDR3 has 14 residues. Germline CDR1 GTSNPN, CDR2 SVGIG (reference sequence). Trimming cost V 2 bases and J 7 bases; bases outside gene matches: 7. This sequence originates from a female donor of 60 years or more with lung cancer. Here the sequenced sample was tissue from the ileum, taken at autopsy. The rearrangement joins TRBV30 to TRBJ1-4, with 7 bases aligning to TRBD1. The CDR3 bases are TGTGCCTGGAGTACAGGGGCGGTTGGTGAAAAACTGTTTTTT. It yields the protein CAWSTGAVGEKLFF.